This TCR beta chain came from a study of shared clonotypes between healthy human individuals (dated by TCRdb to the early 2020s). Regarding the study in general: The cohort included a few men and two women between 18 and 49 years of age. To estimate repertoire size and how much clonotype sharing occurs between individuals, the study deeply sequenced the blood TCR repertoires of roughly 5 healthy adults. To increase sequencing depth and limit assay-specific biases, TCR repertoire library preparation and sequencing were carried out by different laboratories using diverse techniques. Leukapheresis yielded between about 0.8 and 9.5 billion PBMCs per donor. Per donor, three plates each were used for CD4 naive and CD4 memory, two for CD8 naive, and one for CD8 memory. General findings and caveats noted by the study authors: About 5% of naive CD4, around 4% of naive CD8, roughly 2.5% of memory CD4, and 0.4% of memory CD8 clonotypes were shared across several donors. Sampling was restricted to blood, and TCR repertoires in tissue are likely to differ from TCR repertoires in blood. Rarefaction of sorted-subset datasets indicated incomplete sequencing despite the large sequencing depth. Estimated clonotype richness was generally larger for naive than for memory subsets. Based on pairwise subsampling, the degree of clonotype sharing among donors was expected to be affected by sequencing depth. The small number of donors limited the genetic and exposure-history diversity represented. Clonotypes shared by all four sorted-subset donors showed higher generation probabilities than non-shared clonotypes.

TCR CDR3 regions were amplified from genomic DNA by multiplex PCR using the deep immunoSEQ assay. For each cell subset, the extracted genomic DNA was distributed evenly across all wells of several immunoSEQ 96-well plates, and each plate served as one replicate. For sorted subsets, 150 to 250 ng genomic DNA, equal to tens of thousands of T cell genomes, was loaded into each replicate PCR. Purified libraries were quantified with a Qubit 3.0 fluorometer, sized on a Bioanalyzer 2100, and re-quantified with the KAPA Library Quantification kit. Every immunoSEQ 96-well plate was sequenced on a separate single-read 150-cycle Illumina NextSeq 550 flow cell. Processing in the source paper ran as follows. Because the immunoSEQ output held only junctional sequences and lacked quality scores, the filtering could not match the filtering applied to full-length reads. To assign V/J genes and CDR3, sequences were annotated against IMGT germline references using PyIR, a Python wrapper for IgBLAST v1.9. Any read was removed if the V/J assignment was weak (E-value above 1e-6), the CDR3 was missing, or the read contained stop codons, out-of-frame junctions, or ambiguous translated residues. V3J clonotypes were defined as sequences sharing an identical inferred V gene, J gene, and CDR3 amino acid sequence. The percentage overlap between two repertoires was calculated by dividing the number of shared unique clonotypes by the size of the smaller repertoire. Richness of each repertoire was evaluated using RTK rarefaction, the Chao1 estimator, and Recon v2.1 estimates of unobserved clonotypes. Generation probabilities were computed with OLGA for all TCRbeta clonotypes obtained by the gDNA method from four donors. The table comes from immuneACCESS by way of TCRdb, which keeps in-frame sequences with V and J called. Part of the clones is missing from these tables; in studies checked, under half for an unresolved V gene and the rest for unknown reasons. V and J calls and clone size are copied from that table; D and trimming were computed from the DNA. A total of 1.5 million to 2.5 million clones appear in this sample, approximately 94% of them only once. The ten largest account for less than 1.5% of the sample.

From the cysteine through the phenylalanine, the CDR3 covers 13 amino acids. Only the CDR3 region is kept as DNA, spanning 39 bases read in frame from base 1. V loses 5 bases of germline sequence and J loses 2 bases, and the interval between the two ends is 10 bases. CDR1 SGHTA and CDR2 FQGNSA were looked up in the germline V gene. CD8 naive samples were CD45RO-negative cells positively selected for CCR7, giving a CD45RA+CCR7+ population that excluded TemRA cells. Healthy HIV-negative adults with no recently reported acute infections or vaccinations were included as donors. Every donor was a Caucasian adult living in Nashville, Tennessee, USA. After blood collection by leukapheresis, PBMCs were isolated using Ficoll-Histopaque density gradient centrifugation and then cryopreserved in the vapor phase of liquid nitrogen. Purity and quantity of every magnetically sorted T cell population were checked by analytical flow cytometry. Genomic DNA was isolated from each sorted fraction and quantified by UV absorbance on a Nanodrop 2000c.

For this clone: What antigen it recognizes has not been identified. No per-base quality is available; no much larger clone lies one base away.

The receptor comes from a man aged 18 to 35 in good health. Sequencing was performed on naive CD8+ T cells sorted from blood. The cell subset or site tag for this specimen amounts to: CD45RA+CCR7+. In this chain, TRBV7-2 is recombined with TRBJ2-7; the D gene cannot be resolved reliably. The DNA is TGTGCCAGCAGCGTAGACGGCACCTACGAGCAGTACTTC. This yields the protein CASSVDGTYEQYF.